These 5 T cell receptor gamma chains were sequenced from one sample in a study of gamma delta lymphoproliferative disorders and STAT genes. TCRdb reprocessed the multiplex PCR reads through CATT. In the table there are roughly 1,700 gamma-chain clones, around 18% of which are singletons. Sequencing used genomic DNA taken from PBMCs of patients and controls. The sequencing input was blood. The receptors stem from a human donor in good health.

In this sample, this clone turned up a few times. With only one base between it and a far larger clone, this is likely a read error. The same CDR3 arises from other DNA sequences in this sample as well. The gene calls are TRGV11 and TRGJ1 or TRGJ2. No J gene was available from TCRdb, and it was assigned here by a germline match of the DNA. TRGV11 carries the ORF label, with uncertain function. The CDR3 consists of 16 residues. The CDR3 here is CACWIRHVRSYYKKLF. CDR3 sequence (DNA): TGCGCCTGCTGGATTAGGCACGTAAGATCGTATTATAAGAAACTCTTT.

Relative to its sample, this clone is medium-sized (0.01 to 0.1%). The chain uses TRGV3 and TRGJ1 or TRGJ2. The J gene, left out of TCRdb, was set here by checking the DNA against germline. V was clipped by 5 bases and J by 5 bases; unmatched bases: 3. This CDR3 comprises 11 residues. Germline V gene lookup returns CDR1 VTNTFY and CDR2 YDVSTARD (reference sequence). CDR3 region: CATWGDYKKLF. The DNA of the CDR3 is TGTGCCACCTGGGGGGATTATAAGAAACTCTTT.

By share of the sample, this clone is large. The chain has TRGV3 and TRGJ1 or TRGJ2. The J gene, absent from TCRdb, was called here by matching the DNA to germline. V lost 0 bases and J lost 2; bases outside the gene matches: 4. CDR3 length equals 14 residues. Per the germline V gene, CDR1 is VTNTFY and CDR2 is YDVSTARD (reference sequence). The DNA of the CDR3 is TGTGCCACCTGGGACAGGCAGCATTATTATAAGAAACTCTTT. Protein product: CATWDRQHYYKKLF.

About this clone: The protein held in TCRdb is that of a much larger clone and does not match this DNA's translation at residue 7, likely because of a read error; the protein shown is translated from the DNA. J is TRGJP2 and V is TRGV11. TCRdb gives no J gene; it was assigned here by matching the DNA to germline. TRGV11 counts as an open reading frame of uncertain function. J lost 10 bases, V lost 2 bases, and 10 bases had no gene match. The CDR3 is made up of 15 amino acids. The CDR3 DNA is TGTGCCTGCTGGATTAGGCTCGCAGAAGGTTGGATCAAGACGTTT. Translating gives CACWIRLAEGWIKTF.

Turning to this clone: The protein recorded in TCRdb matches a much larger clone and deviates from this DNA's translation at residue 4, suggesting a read error; the protein here is obtained by translating the DNA. The rearrangement joins TRGV10 to TRGJ1 or TRGJ2. No J gene is reported in TCRdb; it was inferred here by comparing the DNA with germline. TRGV10 is labeled an ORF, and its function is uncertain. J was trimmed by 12 bases and V by 9 bases; bases with no gene match: 6. The CDR3 runs 9 residues. The CDR3 region is CAACDWKLF. The CDR3 DNA sequence: TGTGCTGCGTGTGATTGGAAACTCTTT.